This T cell receptor (beta chain) derives from a study of T cell responses to AZD1222 COVID-19 vaccine. The wider study: Pooled samples include second doses given at about 4 or 12 weeks. Regarding the study as a whole: Within unmutated variant regions lay the reported targets of nearly half of spike-specific TCRs. Baseline testing showed seropositivity in only six AZD1222 recipients. Clonal diversity was possibly underestimated, and the donors were mostly white British, with more females.

As concerns this clone: As yet, its antigen is unknown.

The CDR3 has 13 amino acids. V lost 3 bases, J lost 3 bases, and 6 bases lay in between. The germline V gene encodes CDR1 KGHSH and CDR2 LQKENI. Using immunoSEQ multiplex PCR, the repertoire was profiled, and TCRdb retains in-frame clones only, with some absent. The sample shows roughly 80,000 clones, roughly 94% of them seen only once. The specimen comprised peripheral blood, sampled on day 0 of AZD1222 vaccination. The clonotype was recovered from an adult in good health. The chain links TRBV18 to TRBJ1-5; D is undetermined. CDR3 bases: TGTGCCAGCTCACCGGGGTACAATCAGCCCCAGCATTTT. Amino acids: CASSPGYNQPQHF.